A selection of T cell receptor beta chains follows, all from one sample in a study of shared clonotypes between healthy human individuals. Generated by immunoSEQ multiplex PCR, the TCRdb table keeps only in-frame clones and is missing some. The profile shows fewer than 1 million clones, 95% to 97% of them singletons. Sequencing used naive CD8+ T cells sorted from blood. These receptors came from a man in his thirties or forties in good health. The CDR3 runs from the conserved cysteine through the conserved F or W. A D gene is named only where the DNA matches it firmly. Clone size, where shown, is once, few, many, or a class for clones that have expanded.

NA	TRBV11-2	once	TRBJ1-3	CASSRDGRGRTGNTIYF	TGTGCCAGCAGCAGAGACGGCCGGGGGCGGACTGGAAACACCATATATTTT
NA	TRBV7-9	NA	TRBJ2-3	CATFVRGNIRADTQYF	TGTGCCACTTTCGTTCGCGGGAACATAAGGGCAGATACGCAGTATTTT
NA	TRBV4-1	NA	TRBJ2-7	CASSHQEGGTYEQYF	TGCGCCAGCAGCCATCAAGAGGGGGGAACCTACGAGCAGTACTTC
NA	TRBV4-3	once	TRBJ2-3	CASSQDTDTQYF	TGCGCCAGCAGCCAAGATACAGATACGCAGTATTTT
TRBD2	TRBV15	NA	TRBJ2-7	CATSREREGPAEQYF	TGTGCCACCAGCAGAGAGCGGGAGGGCCCTGCCGAGCAGTACTTC
NA	TRBV7-8	NA	TRBJ2-7	CASSLAFGGPYEQYF	TGTGCCAGCAGCTTAGCGTTCGGGGGTCCCTACGAGCAGTACTTC
NA	TRBV27	NA	TRBJ1-1	CASSLPGPNTEAFF	TGTGCCAGCAGTTTACCGGGCCCGAACACTGAAGCTTTCTTT
TRBD1	TRBV7-9	NA	TRBJ1-1	CASSLDETGAPEAFF	TGTGCCAGCAGCTTAGATGAGACAGGGGCGCCTGAAGCTTTCTTT
NA	TRBV27	NA	TRBJ2-1	CASRRGLSSYNEQFF	TGTGCCAGCAGACGCGGACTGAGCTCCTACAATGAGCAGTTCTTC
TRBD1	TRBV5-5	NA	TRBJ2-7	CASSLISTGAYEQYF	TGTGCCAGCAGCTTGATATCTACAGGGGCCTACGAGCAGTACTTC
NA	TRBV5-5	NA	TRBJ1-3	CASSLWRTSGNTIYF	TGTGCCAGCAGCTTGTGGCGGACCTCGGGAAACACCATATATTTT
NA	TRBV11-2	NA	TRBJ1-2	CASSLGGRPIPDYGYTF	TGTGCCAGCAGCTTAGGGGGCAGACCAATTCCGGACTATGGCTACACCTTC
NA	TRBV10-3	NA	TRBJ1-5	CAIGTGNQPQHF	TGTGCCATTGGGACGGGGAATCAGCCCCAGCATTTT
NA	TRBV2	NA	TRBJ2-1	CASSETRTVLVDEQFF	TGTGCCAGCAGTGAAACGAGGACGGTACTTGTGGATGAGCAGTTCTTC
NA	TRBV7-9	NA	TRBJ1-1	CASSPAGGAGSNTEAFF	TGTGCCAGCAGCCCCGCGGGGGGCGCGGGGTCGAACACTGAAGCTTTCTTT
TRBD1	TRBV6-1	NA	TRBJ1-1	CATHNRGYTEAFF	TGTGCCACCCACAACAGGGGGTACACTGAAGCTTTCTTT
TRBD1	TRBV10-3	NA	TRBJ1-2	CAINTGVRGYTF	TGTGCCATCAATACAGGGGTGAGAGGCTACACCTTC
NA	TRBV27	NA	TRBJ2-7	CASSLQGPFYEQYF	TGTGCCAGCAGTTTACAGGGGCCCTTCTACGAGCAGTACTTC
NA	TRBV27	NA	TRBJ1-1	CATAKRDEAFF	TGTGCCACTGCCAAGAGAGATGAAGCTTTCTTT
TRBD1	TRBV9	NA	TRBJ1-2	CASSAGTVNYGYTF	TGTGCCAGCAGCGCTGGGACAGTAAACTATGGCTACACCTTC
TRBD1	TRBV6-5	NA	TRBJ2-7	CASSYAIGTGFYEQYF	TGTGCCAGCAGTTATGCGATCGGGACAGGCTTCTACGAGCAGTACTTC
NA	TRBV10-2	NA	TRBJ1-1	CATANNAEAFF	TGCGCCACCGCAAATAACGCTGAAGCTTTCTTT
TRBD1	TRBV6-5	once	TRBJ2-3	CASSYESGGSDTQYF	TGTGCCAGCAGTTACGAGTCAGGGGGATCAGATACGCAGTATTTT
TRBD2	TRBV7-9	NA	TRBJ2-2	CASSPSAGVRTGELFF	TGTGCCAGCAGCCCATCGGCGGGAGTAAGAACCGGGGAGCTGTTTTTT
NA	TRBV21-1	NA	TRBJ2-7	CASSKATGTSGSGFSNEQYF	TGTGCCAGCAGCAAAGCAACGGGGACTAGCGGGAGTGGATTTTCGAACGAGCAGTACTTC
TRBD2	TRBV7-9	NA	TRBJ2-1	CASRTTGTSYNEQFF	TGTGCCAGCAGAACCACCGGGACTAGTTACAATGAGCAGTTCTTC
NA	TRBV2	NA	TRBJ2-1	CASSDQRMDEQFF	TGTGCCAGCAGTGACCAGCGGATGGATGAGCAGTTCTTC
NA	TRBV2	many	TRBJ2-1	CASRWAPDNEQFF	TGTGCCAGCAGGTGGGCCCCGGACAATGAGCAGTTCTTC
NA	TRBV10-3	NA	TRBJ1-2	CAISDQRYGYTF	TGTGCCATCAGTGACCAGCGCTATGGCTACACCTTC
NA	TRBV7-9	NA	TRBJ2-5	CASSLMADLGTQYF	TGTGCCAGCAGCTTAATGGCGGACTTGGGGACCCAGTACTTC